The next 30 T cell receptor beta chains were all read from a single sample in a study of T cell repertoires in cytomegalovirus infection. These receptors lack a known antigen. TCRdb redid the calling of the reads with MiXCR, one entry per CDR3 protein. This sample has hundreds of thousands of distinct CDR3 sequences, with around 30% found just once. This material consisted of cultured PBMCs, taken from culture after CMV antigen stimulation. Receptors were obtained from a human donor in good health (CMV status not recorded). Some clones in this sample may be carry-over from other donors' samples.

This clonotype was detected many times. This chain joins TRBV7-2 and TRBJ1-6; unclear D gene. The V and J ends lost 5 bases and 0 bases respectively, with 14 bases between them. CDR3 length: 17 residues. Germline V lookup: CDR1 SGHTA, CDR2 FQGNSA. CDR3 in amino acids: CASSTPGTGSYNSPLHF. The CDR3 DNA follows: TGTGCCAGCAGCACTCCGGGCACGGGCTCCTATAATTCACCCCTCCACTTT.

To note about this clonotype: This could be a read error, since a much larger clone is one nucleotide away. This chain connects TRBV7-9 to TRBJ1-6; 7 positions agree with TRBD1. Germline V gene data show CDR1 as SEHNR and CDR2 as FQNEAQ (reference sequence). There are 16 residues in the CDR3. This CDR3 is CASSEGGGAYNSSLHF. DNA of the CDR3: TGTGCCAGCAGCGAGGGAGGGGGCGCCTATAATTCATCCCTCCACTTT.

The CDR3 reads CASSQTMGSYEQYF. For the CDR3, the DNA is TGCGCCAGCAGCCAAACGATGGGCTCCTACGAGCAGTACTTC. The V gene is TRBV4-3, the J gene TRBJ2-7; D is ambiguous. CDR1 and CDR2 (germline): LGHNA, YSLEER. CDR3 length: 14 residues. Trimming shortened V by 2 bases and J by 0 bases, and 8 bases separated the two germline ends.

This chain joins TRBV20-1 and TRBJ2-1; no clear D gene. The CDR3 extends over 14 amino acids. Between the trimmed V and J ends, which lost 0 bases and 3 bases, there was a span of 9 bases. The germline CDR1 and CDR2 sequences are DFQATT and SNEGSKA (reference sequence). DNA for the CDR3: TGCAGTGCTAGAGATGTAAGCAGCTACAATGAGCAGTTCTTC. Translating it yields CSARDVSSYNEQFF.

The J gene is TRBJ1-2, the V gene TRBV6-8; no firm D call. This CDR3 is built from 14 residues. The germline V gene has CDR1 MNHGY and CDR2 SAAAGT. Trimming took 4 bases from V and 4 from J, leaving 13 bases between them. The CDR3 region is CASSSTLVVYGYTF. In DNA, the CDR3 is TGTGCCAGCAGTTCCACCCTTGTGGTCTATGGCTACACCTTC.

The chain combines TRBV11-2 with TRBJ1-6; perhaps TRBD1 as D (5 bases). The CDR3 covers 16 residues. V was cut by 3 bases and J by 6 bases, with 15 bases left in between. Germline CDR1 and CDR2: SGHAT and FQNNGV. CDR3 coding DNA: TGTGCCAGCAGCTTTGCCGGGACGGGGGGTAATTCACCCCTCCACTTT. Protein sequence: CASSFAGTGGNSPLHF.

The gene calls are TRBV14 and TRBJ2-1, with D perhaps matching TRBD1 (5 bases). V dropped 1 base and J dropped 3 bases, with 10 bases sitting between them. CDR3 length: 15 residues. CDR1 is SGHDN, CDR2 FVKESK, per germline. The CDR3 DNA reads TGTGCCAGCAGCCAAGGGCAGGGATACTACAATGAGCAGTTCTTC. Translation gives CASSQGQGYYNEQFF.

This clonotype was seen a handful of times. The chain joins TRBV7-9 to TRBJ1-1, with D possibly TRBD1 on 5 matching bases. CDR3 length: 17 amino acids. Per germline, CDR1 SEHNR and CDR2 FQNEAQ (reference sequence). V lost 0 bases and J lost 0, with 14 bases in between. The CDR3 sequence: CASSLAVGEAMNTEAFF. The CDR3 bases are TGTGCCAGCAGCTTAGCGGTGGGGGAAGCCATGAACACTGAAGCTTTCTTT.

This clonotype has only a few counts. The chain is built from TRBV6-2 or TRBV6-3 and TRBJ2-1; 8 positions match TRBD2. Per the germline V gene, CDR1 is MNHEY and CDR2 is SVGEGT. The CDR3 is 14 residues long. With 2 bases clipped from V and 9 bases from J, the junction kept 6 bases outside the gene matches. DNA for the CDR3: TGTGCCAGCAGTTACATGGCGGGAGGTATTGAGCAGTTCTTC. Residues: CASSYMAGGIEQFF.

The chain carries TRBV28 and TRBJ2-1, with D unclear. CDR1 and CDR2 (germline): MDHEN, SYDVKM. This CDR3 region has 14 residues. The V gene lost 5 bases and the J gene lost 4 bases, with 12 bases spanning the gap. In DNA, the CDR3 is TGTGCCAGCAGTGGGTGGGCCATATACAATGAGCAGTTCTTC. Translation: CASSGWAIYNEQFF.

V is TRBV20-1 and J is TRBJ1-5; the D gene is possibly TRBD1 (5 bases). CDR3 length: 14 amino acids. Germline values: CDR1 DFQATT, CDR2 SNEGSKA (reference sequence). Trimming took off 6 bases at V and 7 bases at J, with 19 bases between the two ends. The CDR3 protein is CSAPPTGGRQPQHF. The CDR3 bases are TGCAGTGCCCCCCCGACCGGGGGGAGGCAGCCCCAGCATTTT.

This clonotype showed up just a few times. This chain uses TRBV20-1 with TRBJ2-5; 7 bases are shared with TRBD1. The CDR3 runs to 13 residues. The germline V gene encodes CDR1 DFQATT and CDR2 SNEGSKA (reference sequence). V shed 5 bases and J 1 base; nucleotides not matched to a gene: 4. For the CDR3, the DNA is TGCAGTGCTCTTCGGGACAGCCAAGAGACCCAGTACTTC. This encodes CSALRDSQETQYF.

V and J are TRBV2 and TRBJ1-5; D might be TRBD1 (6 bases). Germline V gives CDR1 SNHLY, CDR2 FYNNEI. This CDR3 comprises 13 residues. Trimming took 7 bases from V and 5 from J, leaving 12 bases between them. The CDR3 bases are TGTGCCAGCACCGTGGGGGCCCATCAGCCCCAGCATTTT. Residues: CASTVGAHQPQHF.

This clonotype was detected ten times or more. The CDR3 sequence: CASSLLGPTGELFF. Written as DNA, the CDR3 is TGTGCCAGCAGCTTGCTGGGTCCGACCGGGGAGCTGTTTTTT. The chain employs TRBV7-8 and TRBJ2-2; D uncertain. Trimming removed 3 bases from V and 5 bases from J, with 10 bases in between. CDR1 and CDR2 (germline): SGHVS, FQNEAQ. The CDR3 has 14 residues. The entire variable domain, with the rest obtained from reference TRBV7-8 and TRBJ2-2, is as follows: GAGVSQSPRYKVAKRGQDVALRCDPISGHVSLFWYQQALGQGPEFLTYFQNEAQLDKSGLPSDRFFAERPEGSVSTLKIQRTQQEDSAVYLCASSLLGPTGELFFGEGSRLTVL.

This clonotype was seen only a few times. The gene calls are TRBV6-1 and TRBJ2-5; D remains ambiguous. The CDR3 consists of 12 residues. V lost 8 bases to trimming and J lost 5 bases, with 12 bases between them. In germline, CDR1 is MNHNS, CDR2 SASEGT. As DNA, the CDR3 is TGTGCCAGCCGTTCCACACCTGAGACCCAGTACTTC. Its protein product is CASRSTPETQYF.

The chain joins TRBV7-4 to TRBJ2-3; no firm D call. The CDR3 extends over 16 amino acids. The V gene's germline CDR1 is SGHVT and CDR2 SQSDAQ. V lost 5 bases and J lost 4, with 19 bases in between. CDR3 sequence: CASSHSRSGNSDTQYF. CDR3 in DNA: TGTGCCAGCAGCCATTCACGATCCGGAAACTCAGATACGCAGTATTTT.

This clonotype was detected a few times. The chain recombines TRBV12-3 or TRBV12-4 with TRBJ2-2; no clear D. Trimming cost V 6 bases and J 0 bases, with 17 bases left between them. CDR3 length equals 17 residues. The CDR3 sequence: CASRLQETYSNTGELFF. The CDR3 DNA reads TGTGCCAGCAGACTGCAGGAGACCTACTCGAACACCGGGGAGCTGTTTTTT.

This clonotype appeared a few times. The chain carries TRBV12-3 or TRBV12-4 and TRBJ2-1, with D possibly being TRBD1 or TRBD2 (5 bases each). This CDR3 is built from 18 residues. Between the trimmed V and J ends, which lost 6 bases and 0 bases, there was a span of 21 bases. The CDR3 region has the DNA TGTGCCAGCAGGGGGACCGGGACGGCATTGAGCTCCTACAATGAGCAGTTCTTC. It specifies CASRGTGTALSSYNEQFF.

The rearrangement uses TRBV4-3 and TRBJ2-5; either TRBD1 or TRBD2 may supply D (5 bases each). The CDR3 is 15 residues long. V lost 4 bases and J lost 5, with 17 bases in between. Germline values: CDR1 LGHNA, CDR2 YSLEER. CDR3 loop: CASSRTGTQRETQYF. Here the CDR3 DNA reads TGCGCCAGCAGCCGAACCGGGACCCAAAGGGAGACCCAGTACTTC.

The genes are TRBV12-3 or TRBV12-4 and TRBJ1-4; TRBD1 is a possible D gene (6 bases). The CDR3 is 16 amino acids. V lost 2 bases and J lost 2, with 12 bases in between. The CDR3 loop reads CASSLTRGGTNEKLFF. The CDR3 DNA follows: TGTGCCAGCAGTTTAACCAGGGGAGGTACTAATGAAAAACTGTTTTTT.

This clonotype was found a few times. Written as DNA, the CDR3 is TGTGCCAGCAGCTTACCCCCTCAGGGAACGGGACTACGCGAGCAGTACTTC. Its protein product is CASSLPPQGTGLREQYF. This chain joins TRBV7-9 and TRBJ2-7; 7 bases map to TRBD2. The CDR3 sequence is 17 residues long. After removal of 2 bases from V and 6 bases from J, the junction contained 16 bases not matched to a gene. Per the germline V gene, CDR1 is SEHNR and CDR2 is FQNEAQ (reference sequence).

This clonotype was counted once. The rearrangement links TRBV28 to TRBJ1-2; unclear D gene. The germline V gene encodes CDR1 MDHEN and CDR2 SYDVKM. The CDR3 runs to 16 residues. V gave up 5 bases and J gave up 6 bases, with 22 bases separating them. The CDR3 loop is CASSHGEVPLENGYTF. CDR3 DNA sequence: TGTGCCAGCAGTCATGGGGAAGTCCCGTTAGAGAATGGCTACACCTTC.

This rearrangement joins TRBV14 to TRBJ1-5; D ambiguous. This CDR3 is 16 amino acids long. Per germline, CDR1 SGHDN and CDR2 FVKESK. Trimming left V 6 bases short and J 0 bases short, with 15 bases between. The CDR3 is CASSEGGAYSNQPQHF. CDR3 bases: TGTGCCAGCAGTGAGGGTGGAGCCTATAGCAATCAGCCCCAGCATTTT.

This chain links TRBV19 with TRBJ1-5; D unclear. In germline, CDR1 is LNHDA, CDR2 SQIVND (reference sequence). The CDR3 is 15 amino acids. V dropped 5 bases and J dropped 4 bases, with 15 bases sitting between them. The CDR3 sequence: CASSGQRVWNQPQHF. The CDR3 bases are TGTGCCAGTAGTGGCCAGCGGGTTTGGAATCAGCCCCAGCATTTT. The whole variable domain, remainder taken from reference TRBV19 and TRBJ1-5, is DGGITQSPKYLFRKEGQNVTLSCEQNLNHDAMYWYRQDPGQGLRLIYYSQIVNDFQKGDIAEGYSVSREKKESFPLTVTSAQKNPTAFYLCASSGQRVWNQPQHFGDGTRLSIL.

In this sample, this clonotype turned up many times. For the CDR3, the DNA is TGTGCCAGCAGCGCACCGGGTCTCTCCCCGACCCAGTACTTC. It yields the protein CASSAPGLSPTQYF. The chain uses TRBV7-9 and TRBJ2-5; D remains unclear. Germline values: CDR1 SEHNR, CDR2 FQNEAQ (reference sequence). V was cut by 5 bases and J by 7 bases, with 17 bases left in between. The CDR3 length is 14 residues.

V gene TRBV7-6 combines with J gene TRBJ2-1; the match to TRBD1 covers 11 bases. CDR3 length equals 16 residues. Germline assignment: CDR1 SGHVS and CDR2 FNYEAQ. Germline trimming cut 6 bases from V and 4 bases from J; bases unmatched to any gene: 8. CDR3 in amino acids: CASSPGTGGLYNEQFF. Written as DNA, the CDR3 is TGTGCCAGCAGTCCTGGGACAGGGGGTTTGTACAATGAGCAGTTCTTC.

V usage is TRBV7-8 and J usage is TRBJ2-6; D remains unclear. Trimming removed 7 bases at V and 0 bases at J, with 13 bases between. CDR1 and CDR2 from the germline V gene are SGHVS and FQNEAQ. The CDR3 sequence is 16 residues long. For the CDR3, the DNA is TGTGCCAGCATCACGGGTTATAACTCTGGGGCCAACGTCCTGACTTTC. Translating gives CASITGYNSGANVLTF.

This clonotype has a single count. As DNA, the CDR3 is TGTGCCAGCAGCTTAGGGAGGACAGACAATGAGCAGTTCTTC. Translated, it gives CASSLGRTDNEQFF. This chain connects TRBV7-6 to TRBJ2-1; D perhaps matches TRBD1 (6 bases). The CDR3 spans 14 residues. Germline V gene sequence: CDR1 SGHVS, CDR2 FNYEAQ. The V end was cut by 1 base, the J end by 5 bases, with 9 bases between.

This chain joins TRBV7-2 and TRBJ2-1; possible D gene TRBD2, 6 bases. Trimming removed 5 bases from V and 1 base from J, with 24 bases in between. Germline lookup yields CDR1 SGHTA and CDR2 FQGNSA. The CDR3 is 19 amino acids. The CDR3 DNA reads TGTGCCAGCAGCGGTGGAGGGCAGGGTGGAACCTCATCCTACAATGAGCAGTTCTTC. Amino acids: CASSGGGQGGTSSYNEQFF. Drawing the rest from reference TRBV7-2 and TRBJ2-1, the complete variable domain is GAGVSQSPSNKVTEKGKDVELRCDPISGHTALYWYRQSLGQGLEFLIYFQGNSAPDKSGLPSDRFSAERTGGSVSTLTIQRTQQEDSAVYLCASSGGGQGGTSSYNEQFFGPGTRLTVL.

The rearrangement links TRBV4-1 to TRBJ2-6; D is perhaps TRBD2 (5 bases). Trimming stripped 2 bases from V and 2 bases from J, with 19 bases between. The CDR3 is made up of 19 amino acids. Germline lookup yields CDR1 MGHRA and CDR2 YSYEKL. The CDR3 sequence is CASSQSHRGEVAGANVLTF. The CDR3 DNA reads TGCGCCAGCAGCCAATCCCACCGGGGTGAGGTTGCTGGGGCCAACGTCCTGACTTTC.